This T cell receptor (beta chain) was recorded in a study of shared clonotypes between healthy human individuals. On this clone: Its antigen is not known.

The study's findings and limits: There were few donors, and this limited the genetic and exposure-history diversity represented. Rarefaction revealed incomplete sorted-subset sequencing despite large depth. Clonotypes not shared had lower generation probabilities than those common to all four donors.

Each sorted subset replicate got 200 ng genomic DNA, tens of thousands of genomes. Assay used: immunoSEQ multiplex PCR; TCRdb lists only in-frame clones, some missing. Of about 2.4 million clones listed, approximately 93% are singletons. V was clipped by 0 bases and J by 0 bases, with 10 bases between them. Per germline, CDR1 MDHEN and CDR2 SYDVKM. The CDR3 sequence is 16 residues long. The sample taken for sequencing was naive CD4+ T cells from PBMCs. The subset: CD45RA+ positively selected. The V and J genes are TRBV28 and TRBJ2-3; unclear D gene. The sequence was obtained from a man between 18 and 35 years old in good health. Some clones in this sample may be carry-over from other donors' samples. CDR3 in amino acids: CASSLWDTASTDTQYF. CDR3 sequence (DNA): TGTGCCAGCAGTTTATGGGATACAGCGAGCACAGATACGCAGTATTTT.